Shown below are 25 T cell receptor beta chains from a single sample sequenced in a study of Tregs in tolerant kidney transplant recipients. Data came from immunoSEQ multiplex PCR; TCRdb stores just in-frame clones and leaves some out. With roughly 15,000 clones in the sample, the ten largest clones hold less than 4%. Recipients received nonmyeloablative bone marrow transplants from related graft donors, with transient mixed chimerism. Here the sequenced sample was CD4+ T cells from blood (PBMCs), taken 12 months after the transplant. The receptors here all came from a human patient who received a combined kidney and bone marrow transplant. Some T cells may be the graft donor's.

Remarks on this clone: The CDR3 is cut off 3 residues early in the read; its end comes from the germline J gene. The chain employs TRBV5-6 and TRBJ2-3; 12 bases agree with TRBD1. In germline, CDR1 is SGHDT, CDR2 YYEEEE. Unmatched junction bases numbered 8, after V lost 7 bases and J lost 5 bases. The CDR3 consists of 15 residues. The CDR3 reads CASVAGTGGRDTQYF. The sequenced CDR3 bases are TGTGCCAGCGTTGCCGGGACAGGGGGCCGAGATACG.

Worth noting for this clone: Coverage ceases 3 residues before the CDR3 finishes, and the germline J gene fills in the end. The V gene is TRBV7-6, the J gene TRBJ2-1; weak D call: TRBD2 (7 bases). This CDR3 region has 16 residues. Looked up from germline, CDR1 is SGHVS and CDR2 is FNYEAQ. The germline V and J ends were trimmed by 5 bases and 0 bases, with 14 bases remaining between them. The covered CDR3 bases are TGTGCCAGCAGCCGAGAGGGGGGGAGCTCCTACAATGAG. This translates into CASSREGGSSYNE. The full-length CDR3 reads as CASSREGGSSYNEQFF.

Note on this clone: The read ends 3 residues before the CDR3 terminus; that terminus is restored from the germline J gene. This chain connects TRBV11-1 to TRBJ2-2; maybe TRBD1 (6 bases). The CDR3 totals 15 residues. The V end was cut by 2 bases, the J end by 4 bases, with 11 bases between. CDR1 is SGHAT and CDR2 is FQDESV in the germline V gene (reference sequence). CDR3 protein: CASSLTGQLTGELFF. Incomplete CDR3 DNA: TGTGCCAGCAGCTTAACGGGACAACTCACCGGGGAG.

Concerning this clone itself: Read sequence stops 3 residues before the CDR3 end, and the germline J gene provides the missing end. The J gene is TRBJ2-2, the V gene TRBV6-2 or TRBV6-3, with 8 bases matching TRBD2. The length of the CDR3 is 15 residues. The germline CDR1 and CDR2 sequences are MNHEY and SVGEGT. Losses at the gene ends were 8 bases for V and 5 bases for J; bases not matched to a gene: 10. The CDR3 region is CASSGGARWTGELFF. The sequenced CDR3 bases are TGTGCCAGCTCCGGGGGGGCCAGATGGACCGGGGAG.

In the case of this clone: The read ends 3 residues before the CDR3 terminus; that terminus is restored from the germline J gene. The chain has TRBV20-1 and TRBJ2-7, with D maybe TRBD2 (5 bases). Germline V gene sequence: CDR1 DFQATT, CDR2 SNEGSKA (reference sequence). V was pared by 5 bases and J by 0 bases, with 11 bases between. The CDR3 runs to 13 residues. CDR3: CSAPSGLSYEQYF. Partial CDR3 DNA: TGCAGTGCTCCGAGCGGACTCTCCTACGAG.

The CDR3 region is CASSQGLTGVLYEQYF. CDR3 DNA, as far as it was read: TGTGCCAGCAGCCAAGGGCTAACAGGGGTACTCTACGAG. The chain combines TRBV7-8 with TRBJ2-7, with 7 bases that match TRBD1. The read halts 3 residues ahead of the CDR3 end, with the missing end drawn from the germline J gene. This CDR3 has 16 residues. The germline CDR1 and CDR2 sequences are SGHVS and FQNEAQ. After removal of 5 bases from V and 3 bases from J, the junction contained 13 bases not matched to a gene.

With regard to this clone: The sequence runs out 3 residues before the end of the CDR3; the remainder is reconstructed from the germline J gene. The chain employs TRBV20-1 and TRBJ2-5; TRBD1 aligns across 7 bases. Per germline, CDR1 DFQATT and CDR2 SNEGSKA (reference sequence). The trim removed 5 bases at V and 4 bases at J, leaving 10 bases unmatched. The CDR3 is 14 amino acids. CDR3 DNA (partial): TGCAGTGCTGTACCTACAGGGGTTTTAGAGACC. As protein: CSAVPTGVLET. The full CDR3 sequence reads CSAVPTGVLETQYF.

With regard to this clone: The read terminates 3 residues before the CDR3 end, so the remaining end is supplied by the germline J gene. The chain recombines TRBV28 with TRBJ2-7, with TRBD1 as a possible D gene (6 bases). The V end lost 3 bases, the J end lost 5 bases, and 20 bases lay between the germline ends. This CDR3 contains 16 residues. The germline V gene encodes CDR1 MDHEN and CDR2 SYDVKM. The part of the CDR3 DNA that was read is TGTGCCAGCAGTTTCGGGCTAGGTACAGGGATGAACGAG. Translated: CASSFGLGTGMNE. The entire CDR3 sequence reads CASSFGLGTGMNEQYF.

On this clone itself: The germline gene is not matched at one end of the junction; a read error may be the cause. The CDR3 sequence: CASSPDRGSHEQYF. Partial CDR3 DNA: TGTGCTAGCAGCCCGGACAGGGGATCACACGAG. The rearrangement uses TRBV7-7 and TRBJ2-7; TRBD1 matches at 9 bases. The read is 3 residues too short to cover the CDR3 end, so that end is filled in from the germline J gene. Germline loops: CDR1 SSHAT, CDR2 FNYEAQ (reference sequence). CDR3 length equals 14 residues.

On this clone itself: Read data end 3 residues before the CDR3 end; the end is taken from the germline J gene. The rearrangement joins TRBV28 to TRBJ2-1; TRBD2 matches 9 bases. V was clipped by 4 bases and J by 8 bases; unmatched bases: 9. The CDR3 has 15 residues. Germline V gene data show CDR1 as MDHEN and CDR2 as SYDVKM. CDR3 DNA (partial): TGTGCCAGCAGTTCTAGCGGGACCCGATTGGATGAG. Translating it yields CASSSSGTRLDE. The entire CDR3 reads CASSSSGTRLDEQFF.

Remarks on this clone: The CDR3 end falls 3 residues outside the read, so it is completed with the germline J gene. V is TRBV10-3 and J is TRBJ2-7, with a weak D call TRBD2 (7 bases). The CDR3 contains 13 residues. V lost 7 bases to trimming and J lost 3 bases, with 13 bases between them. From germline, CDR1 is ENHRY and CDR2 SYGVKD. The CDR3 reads CAITGGQFYEQYF. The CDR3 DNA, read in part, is TGTGCCATCACGGGGGGACAATTCTACGAG.

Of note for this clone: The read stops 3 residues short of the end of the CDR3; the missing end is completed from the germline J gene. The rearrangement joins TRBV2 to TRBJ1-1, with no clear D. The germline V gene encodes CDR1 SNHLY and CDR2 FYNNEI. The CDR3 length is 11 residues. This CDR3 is CASSDSNLAFF. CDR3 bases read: TGTGCCAGCAGTGACTCTAACCTA.

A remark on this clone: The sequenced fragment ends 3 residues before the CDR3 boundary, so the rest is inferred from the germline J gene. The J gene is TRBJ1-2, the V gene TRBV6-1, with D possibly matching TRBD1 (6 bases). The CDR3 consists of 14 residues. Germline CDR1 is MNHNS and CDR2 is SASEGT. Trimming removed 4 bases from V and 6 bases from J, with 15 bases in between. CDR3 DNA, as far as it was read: TGTGCCAGCAGTGCCAGACAGGACTGGAATGGC. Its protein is CASSARQDWNG. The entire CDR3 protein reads CASSARQDWNGYTF.

Incomplete CDR3 DNA: TGTGCCACCAGCGTCCACATGACAGATACG. Translating it yields CATSVHMTDT. The full CDR3 protein is CATSVHMTDTQYF. V usage is TRBV15 and J usage is TRBJ2-3, with D unresolved. Read data end 3 residues before the CDR3 end; the end is taken from the germline J gene. Germline loops: CDR1 LNHNV, CDR2 YYDKDF (reference sequence). Trimming shortened V by 5 bases and J by 3 bases, and 9 bases separated the two germline ends. The CDR3 has 13 amino acids.

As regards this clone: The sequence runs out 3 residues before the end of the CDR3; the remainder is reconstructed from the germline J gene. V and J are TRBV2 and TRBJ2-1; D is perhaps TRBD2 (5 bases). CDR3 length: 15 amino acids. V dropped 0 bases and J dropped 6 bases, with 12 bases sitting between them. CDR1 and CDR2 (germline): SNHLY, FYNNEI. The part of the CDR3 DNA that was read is TGTGCCAGCAGTGAAGCGCGCCTAGCAGGCAATGAG. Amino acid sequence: CASSEARLAGNE. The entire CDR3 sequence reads CASSEARLAGNEQFF.

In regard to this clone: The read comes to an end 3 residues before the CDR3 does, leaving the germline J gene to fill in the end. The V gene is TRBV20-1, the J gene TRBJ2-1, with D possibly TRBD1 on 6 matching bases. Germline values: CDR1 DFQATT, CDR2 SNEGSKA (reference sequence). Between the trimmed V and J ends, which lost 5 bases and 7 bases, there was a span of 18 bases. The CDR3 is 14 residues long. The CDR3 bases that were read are TGCAGTGCTCCGGGACATACCTTCTTGAATGAG. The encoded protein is CSAPGHTFLNE. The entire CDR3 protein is CSAPGHTFLNEQFF.

The CDR3 sequence is CASSPRDATNEKLFF. The CDR3 DNA, read in part, is TGTGCCAGCAGCCCCAGGGATGCGACTAATGAAAAA. The J gene is TRBJ1-4, the V gene TRBV7-9; TRBD1 is a possible D gene (5 bases). The missing CDR3 end, 3 residues past where the read stops, is filled in from the germline J gene. The CDR3 runs to 15 residues. Trimming removed 5 bases at V and 2 bases at J, with 12 bases between. Germline V gene data show CDR1 as SEHNR and CDR2 as FQNEAQ (reference sequence).

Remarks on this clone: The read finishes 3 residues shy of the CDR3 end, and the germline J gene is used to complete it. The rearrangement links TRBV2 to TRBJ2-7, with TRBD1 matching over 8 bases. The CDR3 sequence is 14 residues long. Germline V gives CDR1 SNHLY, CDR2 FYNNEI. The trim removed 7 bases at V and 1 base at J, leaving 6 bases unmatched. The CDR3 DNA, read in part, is TGTGCCAGCACCCGACAGGGGAGTTCCTACGAG. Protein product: CASTRQGSSYE. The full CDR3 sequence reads CASTRQGSSYEQYF.

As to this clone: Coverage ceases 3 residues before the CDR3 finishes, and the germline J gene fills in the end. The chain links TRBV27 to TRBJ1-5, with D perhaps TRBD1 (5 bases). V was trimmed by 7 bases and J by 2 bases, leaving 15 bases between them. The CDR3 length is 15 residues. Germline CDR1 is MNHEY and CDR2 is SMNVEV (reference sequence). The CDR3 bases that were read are TGTGCCAGCAAAGCACTGGGGCAACGCAATCAGCCC. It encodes CASKALGQRNQP. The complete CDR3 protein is CASKALGQRNQPQHF.

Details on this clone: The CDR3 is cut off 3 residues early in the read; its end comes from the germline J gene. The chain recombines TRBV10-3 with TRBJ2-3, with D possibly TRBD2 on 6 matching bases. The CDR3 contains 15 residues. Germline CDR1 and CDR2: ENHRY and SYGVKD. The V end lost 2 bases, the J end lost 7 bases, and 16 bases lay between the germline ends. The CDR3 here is CAISEPGVGANTQYF. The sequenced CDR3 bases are TGTGCCATCAGTGAGCCGGGGGTTGGGGCTAATACG.

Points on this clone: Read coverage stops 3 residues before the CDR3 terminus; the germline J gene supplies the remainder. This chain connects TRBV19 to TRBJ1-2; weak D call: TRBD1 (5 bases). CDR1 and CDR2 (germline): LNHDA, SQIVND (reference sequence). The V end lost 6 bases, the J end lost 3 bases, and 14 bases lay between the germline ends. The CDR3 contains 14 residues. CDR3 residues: CASRSSDRHYGYTF. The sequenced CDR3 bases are TGTGCCAGTAGATCCTCCGACAGACACTATGGC.

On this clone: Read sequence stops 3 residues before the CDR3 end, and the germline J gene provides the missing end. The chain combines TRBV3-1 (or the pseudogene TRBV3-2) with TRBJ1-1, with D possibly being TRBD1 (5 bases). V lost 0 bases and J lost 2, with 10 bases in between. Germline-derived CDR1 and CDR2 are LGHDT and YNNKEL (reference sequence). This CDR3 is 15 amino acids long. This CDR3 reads CASSQEGPGNTEAFF. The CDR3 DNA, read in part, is TGTGCCAGCAGCCAAGAGGGGCCAGGAAACACTGAA.

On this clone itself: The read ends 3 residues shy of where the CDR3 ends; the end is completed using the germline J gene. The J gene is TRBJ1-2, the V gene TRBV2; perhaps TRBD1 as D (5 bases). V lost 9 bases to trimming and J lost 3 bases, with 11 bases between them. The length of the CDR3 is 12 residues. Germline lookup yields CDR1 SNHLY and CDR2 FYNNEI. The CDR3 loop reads CASSGNDYGYTF. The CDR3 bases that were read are TGTGCCAGTTCAGGGAATGACTATGGC.

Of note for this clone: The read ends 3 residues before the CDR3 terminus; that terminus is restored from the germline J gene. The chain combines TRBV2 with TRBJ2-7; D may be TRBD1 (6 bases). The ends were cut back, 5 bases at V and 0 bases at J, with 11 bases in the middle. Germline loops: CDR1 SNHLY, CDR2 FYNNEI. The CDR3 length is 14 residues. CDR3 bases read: TGTGCCAGCAGTCTACAGGGTCACTCCTACGAG. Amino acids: CASSLQGHSYE. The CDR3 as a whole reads CASSLQGHSYEQYF.

The DNA read from the CDR3 is TGTGCCAGTAGCCGTCAGGGGGCGTATAGCAATCAGCCC. Translated, it gives CASSRQGAYSNQP. The whole CDR3 protein is CASSRQGAYSNQPQHF. The V and J genes are TRBV19 and TRBJ1-5, with 8 bases that match TRBD1. Read data end 3 residues before the CDR3 end; the end is taken from the germline J gene. CDR3 size: 16 residues. Unmatched junction bases numbered 7, after V lost 6 bases and J lost 0 bases. Germline CDR1 reads LNHDA; CDR2 reads SQIVND (reference sequence).